Following are 14 T cell receptor beta chains from one sample sequenced in a study of T cell clonality in common variable immunodeficiency. Findings and caveats of the study: Fewer deletions and N-nucleotide insertions were reportedly seen in common variable immunodeficiency TCR beta sequences.

Sequenced by immunoSEQ multiplex PCR; TCRdb stores in-frame clones only, minus some. The sample yields roughly 25,000 clones, without any singletons. Their cognate antigens are unknown. Input material: peripheral blood mononuclear cells. These receptor sequences come from a human donor with common variable immunodeficiency.

This clone was observed a handful of times. The CDR3 spells CASSFPRVTNEKLFF. The sequenced CDR3 bases are TGTGCCAGCAGCTTTCCCAGGGTTACTAATGAAAAA. This chain uses TRBV7-9 with TRBJ1-4; D perhaps matches TRBD1 (5 bases). The read is 3 residues too short to cover the CDR3 end, so that end is filled in from the germline J gene. Trimming pared 3 bases from V and 2 bases from J, leaving 10 bases between. The CDR3 has 15 residues. Germline lookup yields CDR1 SEHNR and CDR2 FQNEAQ (reference sequence).

Many counts were recorded for this clone. CDR3 bases read: TGTGCCAGTAGTATTGACCTTGGGGGGGCTCGCAACATT. It translates to CASSIDLGGARNI. The complete CDR3 sequence is CASSIDLGGARNIQYF. This sequence joins TRBV19 and TRBJ2-4; TRBD2 is a possible D gene (7 bases). The sequence runs out 3 residues before the end of the CDR3; the remainder is reconstructed from the germline J gene. The CDR3 extends over 16 amino acids. The germline gives CDR1 LNHDA, CDR2 SQIVND (reference sequence). Trimming took 3 bases from V and 7 from J, leaving 19 bases between them.

The sample holds many counts of this clone. The read terminates 3 residues before the CDR3 end, so the remaining end is supplied by the germline J gene. The chain joins TRBV20-1 to TRBJ1-6; maybe TRBD1 (6 bases). CDR3 length: 17 amino acids. V dropped 2 bases and J dropped 0 bases, with 14 bases sitting between them. Germline V gene sequence: CDR1 DFQATT, CDR2 SNEGSKA (reference sequence). The CDR3 DNA, read in part, is TGCAGTGCTAGATCCGGACAGAGTCTCTCCTATAATTCACCC. It translates to CSARSGQSLSYNSP. The entire CDR3 reads CSARSGQSLSYNSPLHF.

This clone has ten or more counts. Read coverage stops 3 residues before the CDR3 terminus; the germline J gene supplies the remainder. The chain has TRBV5-1 and TRBJ1-6, with D possibly matching TRBD1 (5 bases). V was clipped by 1 base and J by 7 bases, with 15 bases between them. CDR1 and CDR2 from the germline V gene are SGHRS and YFSETQ. The CDR3 has 16 residues. The part of the CDR3 DNA that was read is TGCGCCAGCAGCTTGCGGCCCGACAGCCTAAATTCACCC. This encodes CASSLRPDSLNSP. The whole CDR3 region reads CASSLRPDSLNSPLHF.

The table lists this clone with many counts. The read is 3 residues too short to cover the CDR3 end, so that end is filled in from the germline J gene. The chain recombines TRBV6-1 with TRBJ2-7; the D gene is possibly TRBD2 (6 bases). Germline V lookup: CDR1 MNHNS, CDR2 SASEGT. The CDR3 is 18 amino acids. The V end lost 0 bases, the J end lost 6 bases, and 24 bases lay between the germline ends. CDR3 loop: CASSEALRGLGGVLEQYF. CDR3 DNA, as far as it was read: TGTGCCAGCAGTGAAGCGCTTCGTGGGCTAGGCGGGGTTCTCGAG.

This clone came up many times. The read ends 3 residues shy of where the CDR3 ends; the end is completed using the germline J gene. This chain uses TRBV7-2 with TRBJ2-1; 10 bases align to TRBD2. CDR1 is SGHTA and CDR2 is FQGNSA in the germline V gene. The CDR3 is made up of 15 amino acids. Trimming removed 4 bases from V and 4 bases from J; junction bases left unmatched: 4. The CDR3 DNA, read in part, is TGTGCCAGCAGCTCCCCAGCGGGGGGGTACAATGAG. Translated: CASSSPAGGYNE. The complete CDR3 reads CASSSPAGGYNEQFF.

In its sample, this clone was seen many times. Coverage ceases 3 residues before the CDR3 finishes, and the germline J gene fills in the end. The rearrangement links TRBV6-4 to TRBJ2-6; D uncertain. Trimming took off 6 bases at V and 4 bases at J, with 7 bases between the two ends. The CDR3 consists of 13 residues. Germline-derived CDR1 and CDR2 are MRHNA and SNTAGT. CDR3 amino acids: CASRASGANVLTF. The part of the CDR3 DNA that was read is TGTGCCAGCAGGGCCTCCGGGGCCAACGTC.

Turning to this clone: A read error is possible here, since a much larger clone lies one base away. The read falls 3 residues short of the CDR3 end, and the missing part is taken from the germline J gene. The J gene is TRBJ1-1, the V gene TRBV20-1, with D possibly matching TRBD1 (6 bases). CDR1 DFQATT and CDR2 SNEGSKA come from the germline V gene (reference sequence). V dropped 5 bases and J dropped 5 bases, with 18 bases sitting between them. The CDR3 loop spans 14 amino acids. CDR3 in amino acids: CSADDRDMGTEAFF. CDR3 DNA (partial): TGCAGTGCTGATGACCGGGACATGGGAACTGAA.

This clone was seen many times. From the germline J gene comes the end of the CDR3, since the read stops 3 residues before it. The chain links TRBV18 to TRBJ1-6, with 10 bases that match TRBD1. CDR1 KGHSH and CDR2 LQKENI come from the germline V gene. J lost 7 bases, V lost 3 bases, and 9 bases had no gene match. This CDR3 has 17 amino acids. CDR3 loop: CASSPYGQGGTNSPLHF. Incomplete CDR3 DNA: TGTGCCAGCTCACCCTACGGACAGGGGGGGACCAATTCACCC.

In its sample, this clone was seen many times. The read ends 3 residues shy of where the CDR3 ends; the end is completed using the germline J gene. The rearrangement joins TRBV7-9 to TRBJ1-1; possibly TRBD1 for D (6 bases). V was pared by 1 base and J by 4 bases, with 13 bases between. The CDR3 length is 15 residues. Germline CDR1 SEHNR, CDR2 FQNEAQ (reference sequence). CDR3 DNA, as far as it was read: TGTGCCAGCAGCTTAGAGGGGGTAGGTGGCACTGAA. This sequence encodes CASSLEGVGGTE. The whole CDR3 sequence is CASSLEGVGGTEAFF.

This clone has ten or more counts. The read stops 3 residues short of the end of the CDR3; the missing end is completed from the germline J gene. This chain joins TRBV7-6 and TRBJ2-6; 9 bases match TRBD1. The germline V gene encodes CDR1 SGHVS and CDR2 FNYEAQ. This CDR3 is built from 18 residues. Trimming took 5 bases from V and 3 from J; bases not matched to a gene: 11. The CDR3 bases that were read are TGTGCCAGCAGCCCATTAGAACAGGGGGCGCTTGGGGCCAACGTC. The encoded protein is CASSPLEQGALGANV. The entire CDR3 sequence reads CASSPLEQGALGANVLTF.

In its sample, this clone was seen many times. Read sequence stops 3 residues before the CDR3 end, and the germline J gene provides the missing end. J is TRBJ2-4 and V is TRBV20-1; TRBD2 matches at 8 bases. The CDR3 spans 15 residues. V shed 4 bases and J 8 bases; nucleotides not matched to a gene: 13. CDR1 and CDR2 (germline): DFQATT, SNEGSKA (reference sequence). The part of the CDR3 DNA that was read is TGCAGTGCTAAAGGCCTGAGCGGGAGAGAGGACATT. It specifies CSAKGLSGREDI. The CDR3 as a whole reads CSAKGLSGREDIQYF.

In its sample, this clone was seen many times. The CDR3 end falls 3 residues outside the read, so it is completed with the germline J gene. V is TRBV20-1 and J is TRBJ2-3; tentatively, D is TRBD1 (6 bases). The CDR3 sequence is 14 residues long. Germline CDR1 DFQATT, CDR2 SNEGSKA (reference sequence). The ends were cut back, 3 bases at V and 7 bases at J, with 17 bases in the middle. The sequenced part of the CDR3 DNA is TGCAGTGCTAGCCAGGGGCCGGCTTCTAATACG. Translated: CSASQGPASNT. The complete CDR3 protein is CSASQGPASNTQYF.

This clone showed up many times. The CDR3 end falls 3 residues outside the read, so it is completed with the germline J gene. The chain has TRBV12-3 or TRBV12-4 and TRBJ2-7; D is perhaps TRBD2 (5 bases). This CDR3 is built from 13 residues. Trimming shortened V by 1 base and J by 5 bases, and 9 bases separated the two germline ends. The CDR3 bases that were read are TGTGCCAGCAGTTTAGGGACTGAGAACGAG. Protein: CASSLGTENE. The complete CDR3 reads CASSLGTENEQYF.